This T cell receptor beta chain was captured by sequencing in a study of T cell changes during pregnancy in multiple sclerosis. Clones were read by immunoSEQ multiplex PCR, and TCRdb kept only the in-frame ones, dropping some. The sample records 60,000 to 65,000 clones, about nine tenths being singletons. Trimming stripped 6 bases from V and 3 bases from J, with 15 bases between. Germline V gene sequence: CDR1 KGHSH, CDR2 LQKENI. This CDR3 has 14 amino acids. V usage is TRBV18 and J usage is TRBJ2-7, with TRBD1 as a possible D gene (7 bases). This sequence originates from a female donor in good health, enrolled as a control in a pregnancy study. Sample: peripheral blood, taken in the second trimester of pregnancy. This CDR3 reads CASSEGATVYEQYF. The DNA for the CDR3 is TGTGCCAGCTCGGAGGGGGCAACAGTCTACGAGCAGTACTTC.